This T cell receptor beta chain is from a study of identifying expanded T cells in peripheral blood. About this clone itself: Its cognate antigen is unknown.

Study-level points and caveats: Over approximately two and four weeks, about 17 and 20 clones changed, versus around 1.2 between replicates. Variance in clone template counts between approximately two-week samples significantly increased with total template count across all healthy donors.

CDR1 and CDR2 (germline): SGHDT, YYEEEE. This CDR3 comprises 15 residues. With V trimmed by 4 bases and J by 7 bases, 12 bases remained unmatched. Sequencing was performed with immunoSEQ multiplex PCR; in TCRdb, only in-frame clones are kept and a portion is missing. The table lists 50,000 to 75,000 clones, around 87% of them singletons. During the collection period, no donor immune events like infections were recorded. What was sequenced was blood. The clonotype was recovered from a person aged 18-70 years in good health. The rearrangement links TRBV5-6 to TRBJ2-7; 9 positions match TRBD2. The CDR3 region has the DNA TGTGCCAGCAGCAATTTAATTAGCGGGAGCTTAGAGCAGTACTTC. Translating gives CASSNLISGSLEQYF.